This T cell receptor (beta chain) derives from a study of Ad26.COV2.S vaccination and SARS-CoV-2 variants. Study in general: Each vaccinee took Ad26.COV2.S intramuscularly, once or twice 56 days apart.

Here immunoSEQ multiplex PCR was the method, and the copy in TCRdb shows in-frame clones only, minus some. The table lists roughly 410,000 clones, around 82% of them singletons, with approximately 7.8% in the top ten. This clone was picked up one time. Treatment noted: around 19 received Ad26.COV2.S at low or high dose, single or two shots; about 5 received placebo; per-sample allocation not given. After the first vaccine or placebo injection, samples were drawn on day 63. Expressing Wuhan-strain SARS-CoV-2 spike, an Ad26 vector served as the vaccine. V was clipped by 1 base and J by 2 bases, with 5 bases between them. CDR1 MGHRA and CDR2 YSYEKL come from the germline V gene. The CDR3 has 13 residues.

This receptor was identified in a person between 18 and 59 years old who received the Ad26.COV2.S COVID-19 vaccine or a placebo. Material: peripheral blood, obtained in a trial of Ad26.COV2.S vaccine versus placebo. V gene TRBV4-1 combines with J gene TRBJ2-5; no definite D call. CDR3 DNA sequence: TGCGCCAGCAGCCAAGCAAGACAAGAGACCCAGTACTTC. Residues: CASSQARQETQYF.